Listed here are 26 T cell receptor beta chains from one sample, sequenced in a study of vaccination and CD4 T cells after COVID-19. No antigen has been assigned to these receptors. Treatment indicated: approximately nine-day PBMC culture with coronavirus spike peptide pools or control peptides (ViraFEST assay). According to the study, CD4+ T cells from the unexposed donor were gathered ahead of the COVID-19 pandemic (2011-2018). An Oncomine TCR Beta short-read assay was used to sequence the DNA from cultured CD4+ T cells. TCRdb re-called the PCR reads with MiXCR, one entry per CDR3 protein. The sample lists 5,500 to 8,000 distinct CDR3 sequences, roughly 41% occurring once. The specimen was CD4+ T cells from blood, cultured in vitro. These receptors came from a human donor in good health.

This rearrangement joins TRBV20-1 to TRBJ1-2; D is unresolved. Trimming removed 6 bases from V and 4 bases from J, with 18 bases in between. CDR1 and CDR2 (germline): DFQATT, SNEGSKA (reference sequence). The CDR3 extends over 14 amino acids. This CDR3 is CSAETPDGTYGYTF. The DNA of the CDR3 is TGCAGTGCAGAAACCCCGGACGGCACCTATGGCTACACCTTC.

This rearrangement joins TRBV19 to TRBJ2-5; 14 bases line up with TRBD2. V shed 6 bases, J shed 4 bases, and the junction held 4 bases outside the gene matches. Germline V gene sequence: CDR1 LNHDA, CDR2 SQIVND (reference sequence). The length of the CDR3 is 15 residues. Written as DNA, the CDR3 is TGTGCCAGTAGAGGACTAGCGGGGGGTATAGAGACCCAGTACTTC. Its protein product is CASRGLAGGIETQYF.

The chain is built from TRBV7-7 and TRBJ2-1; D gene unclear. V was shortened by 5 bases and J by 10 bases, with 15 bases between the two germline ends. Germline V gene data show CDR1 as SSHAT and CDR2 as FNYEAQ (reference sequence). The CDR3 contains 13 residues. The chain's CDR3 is CASSTPQPSEQFF. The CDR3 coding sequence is TGTGCCAGCAGCACCCCCCAACCATCCGAGCAGTTCTTC.

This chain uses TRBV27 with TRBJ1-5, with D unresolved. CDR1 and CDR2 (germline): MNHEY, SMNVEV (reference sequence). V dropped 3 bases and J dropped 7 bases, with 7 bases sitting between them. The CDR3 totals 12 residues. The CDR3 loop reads CASSFSDQPQHF. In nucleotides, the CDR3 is TGTGCCAGCAGTTTCAGCGACCAGCCCCAGCATTTT.

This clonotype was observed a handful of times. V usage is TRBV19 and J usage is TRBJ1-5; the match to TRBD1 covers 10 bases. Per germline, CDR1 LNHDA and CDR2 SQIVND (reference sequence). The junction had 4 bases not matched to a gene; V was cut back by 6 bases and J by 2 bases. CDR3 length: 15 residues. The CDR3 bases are TGTGCCAGTAGACAGGGGACAGGGGGCAATCAGCCCCAGCATTTT. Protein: CASRQGTGGNQPQHF.

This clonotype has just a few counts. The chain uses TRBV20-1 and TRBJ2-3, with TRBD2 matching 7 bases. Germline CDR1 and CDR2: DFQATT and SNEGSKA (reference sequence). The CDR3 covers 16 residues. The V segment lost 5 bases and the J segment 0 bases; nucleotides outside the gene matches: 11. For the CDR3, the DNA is TGCAGTGCTCCGCTGCGCGGGGGATCTAGCACAGATACGCAGTATTTT. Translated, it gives CSAPLRGGSSTDTQYF.

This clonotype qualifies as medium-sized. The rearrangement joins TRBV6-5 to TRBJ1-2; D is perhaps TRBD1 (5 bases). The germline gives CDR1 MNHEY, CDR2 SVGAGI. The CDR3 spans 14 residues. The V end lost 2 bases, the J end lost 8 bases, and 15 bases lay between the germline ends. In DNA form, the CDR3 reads TGTGCCAGCAGTTACACGAAGGGGTTAGGAGGCTACACCTTC. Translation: CASSYTKGLGGYTF.

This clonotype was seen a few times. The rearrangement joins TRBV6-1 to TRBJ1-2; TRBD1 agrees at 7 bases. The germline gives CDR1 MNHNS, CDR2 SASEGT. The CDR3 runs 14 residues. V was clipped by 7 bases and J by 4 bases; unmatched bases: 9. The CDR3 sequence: CASKEGAVGYGYTF. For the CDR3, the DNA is TGTGCCAGCAAGGAGGGGGCAGTGGGCTATGGCTACACCTTC.

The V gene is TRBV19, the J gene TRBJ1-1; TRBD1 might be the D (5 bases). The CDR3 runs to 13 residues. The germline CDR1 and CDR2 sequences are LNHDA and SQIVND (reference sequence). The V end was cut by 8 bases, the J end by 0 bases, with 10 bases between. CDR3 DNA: TGTGCCAGTCGGGGGGATATGAACACTGAAGCTTTCTTT. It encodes CASRGDMNTEAFF. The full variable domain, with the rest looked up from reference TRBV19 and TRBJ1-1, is DGGITQSPKYLFRKEGQNVTLSCEQNLNHDAMYWYRQDPGQGLRLIYYSQIVNDFQKGDIAEGYSVSREKKESFPLTVTSAQKNPTAFYLCASRGDMNTEAFFGQGTRLTVV.

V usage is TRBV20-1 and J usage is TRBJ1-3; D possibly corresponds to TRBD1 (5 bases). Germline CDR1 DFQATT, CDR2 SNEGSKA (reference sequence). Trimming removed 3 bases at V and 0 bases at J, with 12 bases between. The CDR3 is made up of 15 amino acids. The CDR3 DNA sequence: TGCAGTGCTAGTGAGACAGCTAACTCTGGAAACACCATATATTTT. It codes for CSASETANSGNTIYF.

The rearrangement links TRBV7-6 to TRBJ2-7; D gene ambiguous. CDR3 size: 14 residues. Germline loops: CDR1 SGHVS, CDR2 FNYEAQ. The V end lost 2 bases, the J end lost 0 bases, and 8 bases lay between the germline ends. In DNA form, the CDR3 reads TGTGCCAGCAGCTTAACAGTTAGCTCCTACGAGCAGTACTTC. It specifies CASSLTVSSYEQYF.

This chain's CDR3 is CASSPADFWYGYTF. The CDR3 bases are TGTGCCAGCTCACCGGCAGATTTCTGGTATGGCTACACCTTC. This chain connects TRBV18 to TRBJ1-2; no firm D call. The CDR3 length is 14 residues. CDR1 and CDR2 (germline): KGHSH, LQKENI. The ends were cut back, 3 bases at V and 5 bases at J, with 13 bases in the middle.

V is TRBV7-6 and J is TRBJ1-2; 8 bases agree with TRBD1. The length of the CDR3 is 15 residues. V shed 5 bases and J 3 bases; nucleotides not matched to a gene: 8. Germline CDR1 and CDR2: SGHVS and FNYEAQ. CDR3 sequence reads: CASSPGQGLDYGYTF. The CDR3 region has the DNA TGTGCCAGCAGCCCCGGACAGGGTTTAGACTATGGCTACACCTTC.

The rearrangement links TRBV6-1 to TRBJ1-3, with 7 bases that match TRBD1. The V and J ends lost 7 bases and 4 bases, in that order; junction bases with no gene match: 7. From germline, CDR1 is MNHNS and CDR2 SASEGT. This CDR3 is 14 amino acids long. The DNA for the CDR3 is TGTGCCAGCACCTGGGACAGAATGGGAAACACCATATATTTT. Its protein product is CASTWDRMGNTIYF.

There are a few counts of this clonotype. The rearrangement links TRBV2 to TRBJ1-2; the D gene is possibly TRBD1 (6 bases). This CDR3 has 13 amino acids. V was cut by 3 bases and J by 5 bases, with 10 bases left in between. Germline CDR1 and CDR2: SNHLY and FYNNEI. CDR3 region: CASSERQEYGYTF. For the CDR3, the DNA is TGTGCCAGCAGTGAGCGACAGGAGTATGGCTACACCTTC.

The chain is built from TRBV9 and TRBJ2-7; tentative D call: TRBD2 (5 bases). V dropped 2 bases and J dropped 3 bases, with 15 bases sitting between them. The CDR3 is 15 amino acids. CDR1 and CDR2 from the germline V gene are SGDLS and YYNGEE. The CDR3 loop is CASSVDSSGDYEQYF. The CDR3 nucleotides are TGTGCCAGCAGCGTCGATTCGAGCGGAGACTACGAGCAGTACTTC.

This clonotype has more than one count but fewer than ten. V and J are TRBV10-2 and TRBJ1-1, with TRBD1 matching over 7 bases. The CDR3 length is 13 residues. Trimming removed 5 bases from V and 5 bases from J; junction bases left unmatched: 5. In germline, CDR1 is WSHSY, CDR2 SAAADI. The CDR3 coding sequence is TGCGCCAGCAGTCAGGGGGGCGCGACTGAAGCTTTCTTT. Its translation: CASSQGGATEAFF.

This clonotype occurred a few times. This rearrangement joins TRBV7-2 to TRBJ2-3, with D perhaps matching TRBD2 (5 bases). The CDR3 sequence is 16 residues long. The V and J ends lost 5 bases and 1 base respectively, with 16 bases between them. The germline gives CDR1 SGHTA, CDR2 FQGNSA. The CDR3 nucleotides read TGTGCCAGCAGCGAAAGGGCTAGCACCCGCACAGATACGCAGTATTTT. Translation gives CASSERASTRTDTQYF. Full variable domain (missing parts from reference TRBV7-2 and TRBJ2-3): GAGVSQSPSNKVTEKGKDVELRCDPISGHTALYWYRQSLGQGLEFLIYFQGNSAPDKSGLPSDRFSAERTGGSVSTLTIQRTQQEDSAVYLCASSERASTRTDTQYFGPGTRLTVL.

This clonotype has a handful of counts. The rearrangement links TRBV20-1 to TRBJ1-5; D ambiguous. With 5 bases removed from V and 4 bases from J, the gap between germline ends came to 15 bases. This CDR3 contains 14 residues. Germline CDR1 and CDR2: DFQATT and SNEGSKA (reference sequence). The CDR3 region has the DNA TGCAGTGCTTCACAAGCGGACGGGAATCAGCCCCAGCATTTT. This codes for CSASQADGNQPQHF.

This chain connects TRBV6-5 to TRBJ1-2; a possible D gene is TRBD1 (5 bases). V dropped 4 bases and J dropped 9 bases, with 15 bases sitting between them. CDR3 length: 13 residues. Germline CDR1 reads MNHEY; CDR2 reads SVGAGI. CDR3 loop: CASSLQEAGRYTF. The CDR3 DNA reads TGTGCCAGCAGTTTACAGGAGGCCGGGCGCTACACCTTC.

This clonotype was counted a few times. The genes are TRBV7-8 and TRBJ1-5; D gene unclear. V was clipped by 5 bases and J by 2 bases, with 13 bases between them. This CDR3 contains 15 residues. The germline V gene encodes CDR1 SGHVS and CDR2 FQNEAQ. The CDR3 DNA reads TGTGCCAGCAGCGGTGGGGTTACGGGCAATCAGCCCCAGCATTTT. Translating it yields CASSGGVTGNQPQHF.

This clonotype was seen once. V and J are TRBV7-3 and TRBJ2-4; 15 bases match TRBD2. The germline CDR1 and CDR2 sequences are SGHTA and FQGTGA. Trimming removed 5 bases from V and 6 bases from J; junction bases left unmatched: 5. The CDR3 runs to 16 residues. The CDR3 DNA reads TGTGCCAGCAGCCCCGGACTAGCGGGGGGGGGAAACATTCAGTACTTC. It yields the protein CASSPGLAGGGNIQYF.

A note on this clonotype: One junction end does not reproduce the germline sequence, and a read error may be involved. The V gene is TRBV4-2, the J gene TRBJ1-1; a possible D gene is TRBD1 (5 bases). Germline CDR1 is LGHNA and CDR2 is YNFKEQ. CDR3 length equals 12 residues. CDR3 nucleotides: TGTGCCAACAGCCCCGGGGCCTCTGAAGCTTTCTTT. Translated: CANSPGASEAFF.

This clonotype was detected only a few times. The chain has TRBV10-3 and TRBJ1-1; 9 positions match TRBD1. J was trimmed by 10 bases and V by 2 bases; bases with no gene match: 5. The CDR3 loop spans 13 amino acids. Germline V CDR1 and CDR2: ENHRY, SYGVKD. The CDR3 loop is CAISEPLGQGAFF. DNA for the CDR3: TGTGCCATCAGTGAGCCTCTGGGACAGGGAGCTTTCTTT.

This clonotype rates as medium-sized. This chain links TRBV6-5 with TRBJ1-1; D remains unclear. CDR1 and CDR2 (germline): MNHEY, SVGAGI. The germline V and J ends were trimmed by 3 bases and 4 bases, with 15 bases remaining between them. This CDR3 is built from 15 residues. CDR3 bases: TGTGCCAGCAGTTATGAAGGAGGCGCCGGCACTGAAGCTTTCTTT. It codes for CASSYEGGAGTEAFF.

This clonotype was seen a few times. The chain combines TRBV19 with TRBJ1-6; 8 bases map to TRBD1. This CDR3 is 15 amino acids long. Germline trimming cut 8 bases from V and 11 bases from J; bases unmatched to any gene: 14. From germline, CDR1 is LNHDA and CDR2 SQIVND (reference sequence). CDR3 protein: CASDRGSASLTPLHF. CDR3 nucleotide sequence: TGTGCCAGTGACAGGGGATCGGCTTCCCTTACACCCCTCCACTTT. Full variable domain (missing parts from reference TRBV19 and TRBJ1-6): DGGITQSPKYLFRKEGQNVTLSCEQNLNHDAMYWYRQDPGQGLRLIYYSQIVNDFQKGDIAEGYSVSREKKESFPLTVTSAQKNPTAFYLCASDRGSASLTPLHFGNGTRLTVT.